This T cell receptor (beta chain) was profiled in a study of blood T cells in healthy people across ages. Across the study: With template switching, about one barcoded beta molecule was captured per two T cells.

V lost 6 bases, J lost 14 bases, and 28 bases lay in between. Looked up from germline, CDR1 is SEHNR and CDR2 is FQNEAQ (reference sequence). CDR3 length: 16 amino acids. A minimum of 5.5 micrograms of total RNA was extracted per sample. It was with a sample-barcoded 5' primer and a J-beta primer mix that a second PCR of roughly 7 to 12 cycles was run. CDR3-containing paired-end reads numbering at least 2.5 million came from each sample. From the 5' RACE reads, TCRdb called clonotypes with MiXCR, one entry per CDR3 protein. Here the sample spans about a million distinct CDR3 sequences, roughly two fifths being singletons.

Sequences were obtained from blood. This chain connects TRBV7-9 to TRBJ1-4, with D perhaps TRBD1 (5 bases). The clonotype was recovered from a man between 18 and 29 years old in good health. The CDR3 DNA follows: TGTGCCAGCAGTTTCTCCACCGGGACCATTATTCCTGGGCTGTTTTTT. It is translated as CASSFSTGTIIPGLFF.